The 6 T cell receptor beta chains in this list originate from one sample, sequenced in a study of control samples from healthy donors and cancer patients. The table came from immunoSEQ multiplex PCR; TCRdb's copy has only in-frame clones and leaves some out. The sample contains approximately 110,000 clones, 75% to 95% of which appear only once. What was sequenced was blood. The receptors were gathered from a human donor in good health. The donor label of this sample is uncertain.

This clone occurred once. J is TRBJ1-6 and V is TRBV27; D unclear. From germline, CDR1 is MNHEY and CDR2 SMNVEV (reference sequence). There are 15 residues in the CDR3. The germline V and J ends were trimmed by 4 bases and 4 bases, with 11 bases remaining between them. The CDR3 here is CASSSDGNYNSPLHF. The CDR3 coding sequence is TGTGCCAGCAGTTCGGACGGAAATTATAATTCACCCCTCCACTTT.

This sequence joins TRBV24-1 and TRBJ1-1, with 8 bases identical to TRBD1. The CDR3 extends over 13 amino acids. From germline, CDR1 is KGHDR and CDR2 SFDVKD. V trimming: 12 bases; J trimming: 4 bases; junction bases outside the gene matches: 9. CDR3 protein: CAAQGDVGTEAFF. CDR3 in DNA: TGTGCCGCACAGGGGGATGTTGGCACTGAAGCTTTCTTT.

This sequence joins TRBV5-4 and TRBJ1-2; D not resolved. Germline-derived CDR1 and CDR2 are SGHNT and YYREEE (reference sequence). The CDR3 is 13 residues long. With 1 base removed from V and 4 bases from J, the gap between germline ends came to 8 bases. As DNA, the CDR3 is TGTGCCAGCAGCTTGAGTAACCTCTATGGCTACACCTTC. Residues: CASSLSNLYGYTF.

This clone has just one count. The gene calls are TRBV5-5 and TRBJ2-3, with 8 bases that match TRBD1. V trimming: 0 bases; J trimming: 0 bases; junction bases outside the gene matches: 6. Germline V gives CDR1 SGHKS, CDR2 YYEKEE (reference sequence). This CDR3 has 17 residues. The CDR3 protein is CASSLESGGLSTDTQYF. Written as DNA, the CDR3 is TGTGCCAGCAGCTTGGAGTCAGGGGGCCTAAGCACAGATACGCAGTATTTT.

This clone appeared once. The gene calls are TRBV6-4 and TRBJ1-1, with a possible D match to TRBD1 (5 bases). Trimming took 2 bases from V and 2 from J, leaving 6 bases between them. CDR1 is MRHNA and CDR2 is SNTAGT in the germline V gene. The CDR3 extends over 13 amino acids. The CDR3 loop is CASSDGDNTEAFF. The CDR3 coding sequence is TGTGCCAGCAGTGACGGGGACAACACTGAAGCTTTCTTT.

The chain employs TRBV18 and TRBJ2-7; D uncertain. There are 13 residues in the CDR3. Trimming took off 2 bases at V and 0 bases at J, with 5 bases between the two ends. Germline loops: CDR1 KGHSH, CDR2 LQKENI. The CDR3 is CASSPTGSYEQYV. CDR3 coding DNA: TGTGCCAGCTCACCAACGGGCTCCTACGAGCAGTACGTC.